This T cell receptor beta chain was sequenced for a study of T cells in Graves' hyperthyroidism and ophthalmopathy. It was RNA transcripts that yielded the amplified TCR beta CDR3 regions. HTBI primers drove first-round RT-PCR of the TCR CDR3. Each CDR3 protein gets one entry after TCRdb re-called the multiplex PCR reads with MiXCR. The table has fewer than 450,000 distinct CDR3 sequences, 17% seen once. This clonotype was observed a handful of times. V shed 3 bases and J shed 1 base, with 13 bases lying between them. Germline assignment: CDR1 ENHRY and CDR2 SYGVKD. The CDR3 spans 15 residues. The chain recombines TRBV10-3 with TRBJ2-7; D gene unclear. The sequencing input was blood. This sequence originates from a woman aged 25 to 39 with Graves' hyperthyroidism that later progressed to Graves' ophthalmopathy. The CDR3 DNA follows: TGTGCCATCAGTGACCACCGGGTTGGATCCTACGAGCAGTACTTC. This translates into CAISDHRVGSYEQYF.